The 2 T cell receptor beta chains below come from one sample, sequenced in a study of cytomegalovirus exposure and HLA in healthy donors (dated by TCRdb to the late 2010s). Libraries came from the immunoSEQ multiplex PCR assay. TCRdb re-hosts the immuneACCESS table, in-frame sequences only. Its copies lack some clones; in the studies checked, an unresolved V gene accounts for under half of them, and the cause for the rest is not known. The sample data list roughly 80,000 clones, and around 92% of these were observed just once. The ten largest make up roughly 0.62% of the sample. The source material was PBMCs. The receptors shown here come from a man aged 18-30 years in good health and CMV-seronegative.

The V and J genes are TRBV7-3 and TRBJ2-1; TRBD2 matches 11 bases. Germline values: CDR1 SGHTA, CDR2 FQGTGA. V lost 0 bases to trimming and J lost 5 bases; unmatched junction nucleotides: 3. The CDR3 length is 16 residues. CDR3 in amino acids: CASSLTLAGGHNEQFF. CDR3 coding DNA: TGTGCCAGCAGCTTAACGTTAGCGGGAGGGCACAATGAGCAGTTCTTC.

The V gene is TRBV7-9, the J gene TRBJ1-3; weak D call: TRBD1 (5 bases). Germline V gene sequence: CDR1 SEHNR, CDR2 FQNEAQ (reference sequence). The ends were cut back, 7 bases at V and 2 bases at J, with 12 bases in the middle. The CDR3 has 14 residues. This chain's CDR3 is CASNPGGAGNTIYF. CDR3 coding DNA: TGTGCCAGCAACCCCGGGGGGGCTGGAAACACCATATATTTT.